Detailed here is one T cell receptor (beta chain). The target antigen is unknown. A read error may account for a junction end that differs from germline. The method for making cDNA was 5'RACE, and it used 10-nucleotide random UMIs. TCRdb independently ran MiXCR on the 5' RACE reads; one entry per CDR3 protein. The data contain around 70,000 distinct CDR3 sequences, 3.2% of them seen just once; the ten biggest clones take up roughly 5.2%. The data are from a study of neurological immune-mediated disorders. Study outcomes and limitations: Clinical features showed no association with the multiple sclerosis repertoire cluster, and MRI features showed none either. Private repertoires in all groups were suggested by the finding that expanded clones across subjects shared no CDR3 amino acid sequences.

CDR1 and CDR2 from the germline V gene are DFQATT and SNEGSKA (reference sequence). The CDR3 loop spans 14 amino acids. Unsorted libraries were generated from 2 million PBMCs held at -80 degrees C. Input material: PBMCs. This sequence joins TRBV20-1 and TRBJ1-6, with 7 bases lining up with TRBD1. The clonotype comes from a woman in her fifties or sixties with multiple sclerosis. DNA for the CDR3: TGCAGTGCTAGAGTTTCAGGGGGGGACTCAACCCTCAACTTT. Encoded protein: CSARVSGGDSTLNF.